Included here is one TCR beta chain sequence, with context. This sample was included in a study of identical twins. A universal primer site was created by template switching, with the cDNA bearing unique molecular identifiers. Each CDR3 protein is one row after TCRdb ran MiXCR on the 5' RACE reads. The sample lists 500,000 or so distinct CDR3 sequences; about 14% were seen once. Healthy Caucasians alone served as donors. Germline CDR1 is SGHDT and CDR2 is YYEEEE. V was cut by 4 bases and J by 9 bases, with 14 bases left in between. This CDR3 region has 12 residues. The sample was also reused in another study, on yellow fever vaccine responses in identical twins.

This clonotype was obtained from a woman aged 18-29 years in good health. Sample: CD4+ T cells sorted from blood. The chain is built from TRBV5-6 and TRBJ2-7; tentative D call: TRBD2 (5 bases). CDR3: CASSLFEGAQYF. The CDR3 coding sequence is TGTGCCAGCAGCCTCTTCGAGGGCGCGCAGTACTTC.